The clone carrying this T cell receptor (beta chain) was found many times. What it binds is not known. Per the germline V gene, CDR1 is SNHLY and CDR2 is FYNNEI. This CDR3 has 12 amino acids. V lost 3 bases, J lost 5 bases, and 7 bases lay in between. These data come from a study of identical twins. Findings and caveats of the study: Partial confounding of zero-insertion analyses by invariant MAIT and iNKT cells was possible. Excess sharing between twins was weaker in beta out-of-frame sequences.

TCRdb re-called the 5' RACE reads with MiXCR, one entry per CDR3 protein. This table holds approximately 630,000 distinct CDR3 sequences, roughly 7.2% found once. The same sample was also studied in work on yellow fever vaccine responses in identical twins.

Source material: PBMCs. The rearrangement uses TRBV2 and TRBJ2-5; D is unresolved. This TCR was recovered from a woman younger than 35 in good health. CDR3: CASSDLRETQYF. The CDR3 bases are TGTGCCAGCAGTGACCTTAGGGAGACCCAGTACTTC.